These 28 T cell receptor beta chains came from one sample sequenced in a study of beta chain features in type 1 diabetes. All of the isolated RNA was reverse transcribed, so expressed TCRB transcripts were sequenced. Sequenced by immunoSEQ multiplex PCR; TCRdb stores in-frame clones only, minus some. The data contain roughly 170,000 clones, about an eighth of them singletons. Input material: central memory CD4+ T cells from blood. These receptors all come from a woman aged 18-29 years in good health.

V gene TRBV2 combines with J gene TRBJ1-1; D is possibly TRBD1 (6 bases). The CDR3 runs 13 residues. Germline assignment: CDR1 SNHLY and CDR2 FYNNEI. Trimming took off 6 bases at V and 4 bases at J, with 12 bases between the two ends. For the CDR3, the DNA is TGTGCCAGCAGAGCCGGGACAACCACTGAAGCTTTCTTT. The encoded protein is CASRAGTTTEAFF.

The chain uses TRBV14 and TRBJ1-2; D is unresolved. The V and J ends lost 3 bases and 8 bases respectively, with 10 bases between them. Germline lookup yields CDR1 SGHDN and CDR2 FVKESK. This CDR3 contains 12 residues. The CDR3 nucleotides read TGTGCCAGCAGCCAGCTGGGAGGCGGCTACACCTTC. This codes for CASSQLGGGYTF.

This clone came up once. The V call is TRBV9, the J call TRBJ2-1; 7 bases match TRBD2. Losses at the gene ends were 0 bases for V and 8 bases for J; bases not matched to a gene: 8. This CDR3 is built from 15 residues. The V gene's germline CDR1 is SGDLS and CDR2 YYNGEE. CDR3 sequence (DNA): TGTGCCAGCAGCGTAGCTGGCGGGAGTTTCGATGAGCAGTTCTTC. Translating gives CASSVAGGSFDEQFF.

The chain has TRBV7-9 and TRBJ1-2; TRBD1 matches at 11 bases. The CDR3 runs to 13 residues. The V segment lost 4 bases and the J segment 8 bases; nucleotides outside the gene matches: 3. Germline V gives CDR1 SEHNR, CDR2 FQNEAQ (reference sequence). CDR3 DNA sequence: TGTGCCAGCAGCTGGGACAGGGGGTGGGGCTACACCTTC. It codes for CASSWDRGWGYTF.

The J gene is TRBJ2-1, the V gene TRBV5-1; D not certain. The ends were cut back, 4 bases at V and 5 bases at J, with 13 bases in the middle. The germline CDR1 and CDR2 sequences are SGHRS and YFSETQ. The CDR3 loop spans 14 amino acids. The CDR3 DNA follows: TGCGCCAGCAGCAAATCTAGTGGCGACAATGAGCAGTTCTTC. This encodes CASSKSSGDNEQFF.

The CDR3 reads CAWSLGSYSGANVLTF. The CDR3 coding sequence is TGTGCCTGGTCTCTAGGGAGTTACTCTGGGGCCAACGTCCTGACTTTC. The chain carries TRBV30 and TRBJ2-6, with D perhaps TRBD2 (5 bases). V lost 5 bases to trimming and J lost 0 bases, with 14 bases between them. The germline gives CDR1 GTSNPN, CDR2 SVGIG (reference sequence). This CDR3 comprises 16 residues.

This clone has just a few counts. This chain joins TRBV6-6 and TRBJ1-5; 9 nucleotides match TRBD1. CDR1 MNHNY and CDR2 SVGAGI come from the germline V gene (reference sequence). Unmatched junction bases numbered 8, after V lost 5 bases and J lost 6 bases. The CDR3 loop spans 15 amino acids. The CDR3 region has the DNA TGTGCCAGCAGTGACATGGGACAGGGAGGTCAGCCCCAGCATTTT. This translates into CASSDMGQGGQPQHF.

This clone occurred a few times. The genes are TRBV7-3 and TRBJ2-5, with TRBD2 as a possible D gene (6 bases). The germline gives CDR1 SGHTA, CDR2 FQGTGA. CDR3 length equals 13 residues. The V end lost 2 bases, the J end lost 6 bases, and 10 bases lay between the germline ends. The CDR3 coding sequence is TGTGCCAGCAGCTTAGGAGGGAGTCAGACCCAGTACTTC. Translating it yields CASSLGGSQTQYF.

The rearrangement uses TRBV9 and TRBJ2-7; 10 bases map to TRBD2. CDR3 length equals 15 residues. Germline loops: CDR1 SGDLS, CDR2 YYNGEE. Trimming took 0 bases from V and 6 from J; bases not matched to a gene: 6. Here the CDR3 DNA reads TGTGCCAGCAGCGTAGCCCGGACTAGCGGAGGCGAGCAGTACTTC. Encoded protein: CASSVARTSGGEQYF.

CDR3: CASTETGVGADTQYF. The CDR3 region has the DNA TGTGCCAGCACCGAAACAGGGGTTGGGGCAGATACGCAGTATTTT. The chain joins TRBV5-4 to TRBJ2-3; 7 nucleotides align to TRBD1. The CDR3 covers 15 residues. Germline CDR1 SGHNT, CDR2 YYREEE (reference sequence). V trimming: 6 bases; J trimming: 4 bases; junction bases outside the gene matches: 11. The full variable domain, its missing parts supplied by reference TRBV5-4 and TRBJ2-3, is ETGVTQSPTHLIKTRGQQVTLRCSSQSGHNTVSWYQQALGQGPQFIFQYYREEENGRGNFPPRFSGLQFPNYSSELNVNALELDDSALYLCASTETGVGADTQYFGPGTRLTVL.

This chain joins TRBV19 and TRBJ1-1; 9 positions match TRBD1. The CDR3 sequence is 14 residues long. The germline V gene has CDR1 LNHDA and CDR2 SQIVND (reference sequence). The V gene end was trimmed by 3 bases and the J gene end by 10 bases; junction bases not matched to a gene: 9. The CDR3 spells CASSIIGTGKGAFF. The CDR3, as DNA: TGTGCCAGTAGTATTATCGGGACAGGGAAAGGAGCTTTCTTT.

The chain has TRBV10-2 and TRBJ2-7; 13 positions match TRBD2. Trimming removed 2 bases from V and 6 bases from J; junction bases left unmatched: 4. This CDR3 has 15 amino acids. Germline CDR1 and CDR2: WSHSY and SAAADI. The CDR3 DNA sequence: TGCGCCAGCAGTGAGATTGGACTAGCGGGAGCCGAGCAGTACTTC. This codes for CASSEIGLAGAEQYF.

This clone has a handful of counts. V usage is TRBV9 and J usage is TRBJ1-3, with 7 bases aligning to TRBD1. Germline V gene lookup returns CDR1 SGDLS and CDR2 YYNGEE. The CDR3 extends over 16 amino acids. With 0 bases clipped from V and 4 bases from J, the junction kept 7 bases outside the gene matches. The CDR3 protein is CASSVGGQTAGNTIYF. The CDR3 DNA is TGTGCCAGCAGCGTAGGGGGACAGACTGCCGGAAACACCATATATTTT.

The gene calls are TRBV7-3 and TRBJ2-5, with 12 nucleotides matching TRBD2. In germline, CDR1 is SGHTA, CDR2 FQGTGA. The CDR3 sequence is 15 residues long. After removal of 5 bases from V and 5 bases from J, the junction contained 6 bases not matched to a gene. The CDR3, as DNA: TGTGCCAGCAGCACGCTAGCGGGAGGGCGGGAGACCCAGTACTTC. Protein product: CASSTLAGGRETQYF.

The gene calls are TRBV7-2 and TRBJ2-3, with 12 bases matching TRBD2. Germline-derived CDR1 and CDR2 are SGHTA and FQGNSA. V lost 11 bases, J lost 1 base, and 7 bases stayed unmatched. The CDR3 spans 15 residues. The CDR3 here is CAYRTSGIRTDTQYF. As DNA, the CDR3 is TGTGCCTACCGGACTAGCGGGATACGCACAGATACGCAGTATTTT.

This clone has a handful of counts. This sequence joins TRBV28 and TRBJ2-1; weak D call: TRBD2 (6 bases). Germline loops: CDR1 MDHEN, CDR2 SYDVKM. V lost 5 bases and J lost 3, with 14 bases in between. The CDR3 is 15 residues long. In DNA, the CDR3 is TGTGCCAGCAGTCCCCCTAGCGCTCTCTACAATGAGCAGTTCTTC. It encodes CASSPPSALYNEQFF.

The V call is TRBV10-3, the J call TRBJ1-5, with 10 bases that match TRBD1. V was pared by 4 bases and J by 8 bases, with 5 bases of the junction left unmatched. The germline V gene encodes CDR1 ENHRY and CDR2 SYGVKD. The CDR3 spans 14 residues. As DNA, the CDR3 is TGTGCCATCAGTGCGGGACAGGGGAATGAGCCCCAGCATTTT. It specifies CAISAGQGNEPQHF.

Concerning this clone: At the DNA level, this CDR3 is encoded by other sequences in the same sample as well. The chain uses TRBV7-9 and TRBJ1-2; TRBD1 agrees at 8 bases. The CDR3 runs 14 residues. Trimming at V came to 1 base and at J to 3 bases, leaving 1 base not matched to a gene. CDR1 is SEHNR and CDR2 is FQNEAQ in the germline V gene (reference sequence). The CDR3 loop reads CASSLETGDYGYTF. CDR3 in DNA: TGTGCCAGCAGCTTAGAGACAGGGGACTATGGCTACACCTTC.

This clone was recorded a few times. The genes are TRBV30 and TRBJ2-7, with D possibly TRBD2 on 6 matching bases. Trimming stripped 0 bases from V and 1 base from J, with 16 bases between. Germline CDR1 reads GTSNPN; CDR2 reads SVGIG (reference sequence). CDR3 length: 16 residues. The CDR3 is CAWSVLSTAGSYEQYF. Here the CDR3 DNA reads TGTGCCTGGAGTGTACTCTCTACTGCGGGATCCTACGAGCAGTACTTC. The full variable domain, its missing parts supplied by reference TRBV30 and TRBJ2-7, is SQTIHQWPATLVQPVGSPLSLECTVEGTSNPNLYWYRQAAGRGLQLLFYSVGIGQISSEVPQNLSASRPQDRQFILSSKKLLLSDSGFYLCAWSVLSTAGSYEQYFGPGTRLTVT.

This clone was observed a few times. This chain uses TRBV5-1 with TRBJ2-7; 10 bases line up with TRBD1. Germline CDR1 SGHRS, CDR2 YFSETQ. This CDR3 spans 14 amino acids. V shed 2 bases and J 4 bases; nucleotides not matched to a gene: 3. The CDR3 DNA is TGCGCCAGCAGCTTACGGGACAGGGGATACGAGCAGTACTTC. Translating gives CASSLRDRGYEQYF.

V gene TRBV5-4 combines with J gene TRBJ2-7; tentatively, D is TRBD1 (6 bases). The V and J ends lost 2 bases and 4 bases respectively, with 10 bases between them. Per the germline V gene, CDR1 is SGHNT and CDR2 is YYREEE (reference sequence). The CDR3 contains 13 residues. The CDR3: CASSFSQGYEQYF. CDR3 DNA: TGTGCCAGCAGCTTCTCACAGGGATACGAGCAGTACTTC.

The genes are TRBV10-3 and TRBJ2-6, with unresolved D. V was pared by 6 bases and J by 4 bases, with 10 bases between. Germline CDR1 reads ENHRY; CDR2 reads SYGVKD. The CDR3 runs to 14 residues. CDR3 amino acids: CAISSGTGANVLTF. The CDR3 bases are TGTGCCATCAGCTCAGGTACCGGGGCCAACGTCCTGACTTTC.

The chain uses TRBV29-1 and TRBJ1-1, with no clear D. From germline, CDR1 is SQVTM and CDR2 ANQGSEA. This CDR3 is built from 13 residues. V was cut by 7 bases and J by 1 base, with 13 bases left in between. DNA of the CDR3: TGCAGCGCCGATAAAACAGAGAACACTGAAGCTTTCTTT. Its protein is CSADKTENTEAFF.

The chain is built from TRBV4-3 and TRBJ1-1; D might be TRBD1 (5 bases). Germline V gene data show CDR1 as LGHNA and CDR2 as YSLEER. The CDR3 covers 13 residues. Trimming took off 6 bases at V and 1 base at J, with 9 bases between the two ends. The CDR3 sequence: CASRYQGNTEAFF. The CDR3 coding sequence is TGCGCCAGCAGATATCAGGGGAACACTGAAGCTTTCTTT.

This clone was seen only a few times. This sequence joins TRBV4-3 and TRBJ1-2, with D uncertain. The CDR3 totals 15 residues. Trimming shortened V by 0 bases and J by 2 bases, and 10 bases separated the two germline ends. From germline, CDR1 is LGHNA and CDR2 YSLEER. This chain's CDR3 is CASSQDASRNYGYTF. The CDR3 DNA reads TGCGCCAGCAGCCAAGATGCATCCAGAAACTATGGCTACACCTTC.

The chain recombines TRBV15 with TRBJ2-3; a possible D gene is TRBD2 (6 bases). The CDR3 totals 15 residues. Trimming shortened V by 2 bases and J by 2 bases, and 11 bases separated the two germline ends. Germline values: CDR1 LNHNV, CDR2 YYDKDF (reference sequence). Here the CDR3 reads CATSRPGSLTDTQYF. The CDR3, as DNA: TGTGCCACCAGCAGACCCGGGAGCCTCACAGATACGCAGTATTTT. Filled out from reference TRBV15 and TRBJ2-3, the complete variable domain reads DAMVIQNPRYQVTQFGKPVTLSCSQTLNHNVMYWYQQKSSQAPKLLFHYYDKDFNNEADTPDNFQSRRPNTSFCFLDIRSPGLGDTAMYLCATSRPGSLTDTQYFGPGTRLTVL.

This clone was counted only a few times. The rearrangement joins TRBV5-4 to TRBJ2-1; 13 bases are shared with TRBD2. The germline gives CDR1 SGHNT, CDR2 YYREEE (reference sequence). The CDR3 extends over 17 amino acids. V dropped 4 bases and J dropped 4; count of bases not matched to a gene: 8. In nucleotides, the CDR3 is TGTGCCAGCAGCCCCCGACTAGCGGGAGGTCAATACAATGAGCAGTTCTTC. Translation: CASSPRLAGGQYNEQFF.

There are a few counts of this clone. The V call is TRBV11-2, the J call TRBJ2-7, with D tentatively TRBD1 (5 bases). This CDR3 is built from 14 residues. Germline CDR1 and CDR2: SGHAT and FQNNGV. Trimming took 1 base from V and 3 from J, leaving 10 bases between them. The CDR3 DNA is TGTGCCAGCAGCTTAGGACAGCCGATCTACGAGCAGTACTTC. Residues: CASSLGQPIYEQYF.